These 10 T cell receptor beta chains share one sample of origin, sequenced in a study of blood T cell repertoires in COVID-19. Using immunoSEQ multiplex PCR, the repertoire was profiled, and TCRdb retains in-frame clones only, with some absent. The table includes more than 200,000 clones, 75% to 90% detected once. Sequencing input: peripheral blood. These receptors were taken from a man aged 25-40 years with active or convalescent COVID-19.

The chain couples TRBV7-9 to TRBJ1-4, with 7 bases aligning to TRBD1. V lost 5 bases to trimming and J lost 5 bases; unmatched junction nucleotides: 11. Germline V CDR1 and CDR2: SEHNR, FQNEAQ (reference sequence). This CDR3 is built from 16 residues. In DNA form, the CDR3 reads TGTGCCAGCAGCCAGAAGACAGGGCCCGAGAATGAAAAACTGTTTTTT. Protein: CASSQKTGPENEKLFF.

J is TRBJ1-5 and V is TRBV3-1 (or the pseudogene TRBV3-2); D is unclear. V was pared by 0 bases and J by 4 bases, with 13 bases between. There are 16 residues in the CDR3. CDR1 is LGHDT, CDR2 YNNKEL, per germline (reference sequence). In nucleotides, the CDR3 is TGTGCCAGCAGCCAAGATGGAGGATTGGGAAATCAGCCCCAGCATTTT. Translation gives CASSQDGGLGNQPQHF.

The chain couples TRBV6-2 or TRBV6-3 to TRBJ2-5; 9 positions agree with TRBD1. CDR3 size: 17 residues. Germline loops: CDR1 MNHEY, CDR2 SVGEGT. The J segment lost 5 bases and the V segment lost 2 bases, leaving 12 bases of the junction unmatched. DNA of the CDR3: TGTGCCAGCAGTTACGGGGTGCCGGGACAGGGATACGAGACCCAGTACTTC. Translating gives CASSYGVPGQGYETQYF.

This chain joins TRBV4-1 and TRBJ1-2; perhaps TRBD1 as D (5 bases). Germline CDR1 MGHRA, CDR2 YSYEKL. The germline V and J ends were trimmed by 2 bases and 4 bases, with 20 bases remaining between them. The CDR3 runs to 17 residues. In DNA form, the CDR3 reads TGCGCCAGCAGCCAAACCCGTCGGGGGTTGGGGTCCTATGGCTACACCTTC. Protein sequence: CASSQTRRGLGSYGYTF.

The chain has TRBV5-1 and TRBJ2-7; TRBD2 agrees at 7 bases. V shed 7 bases, J shed 4 bases, and the junction held 8 bases outside the gene matches. CDR1 is SGHRS and CDR2 is YFSETQ in the germline V gene. This CDR3 is 13 amino acids long. Here the CDR3 reads CASGHGGDYEQYF. The CDR3 region has the DNA TGCGCCAGCGGCCATGGGGGGGATTACGAGCAGTACTTC.

In its sample, this clone was seen once. The rearrangement joins TRBV5-5 to TRBJ1-1, with 7 positions matching TRBD1. V dropped 2 bases and J dropped 0; count of bases not matched to a gene: 1. Germline V gene lookup returns CDR1 SGHKS and CDR2 YYEKEE (reference sequence). The length of the CDR3 is 14 residues. CDR3 in amino acids: CASSFQGVNTEAFF. The CDR3 coding sequence is TGTGCCAGCAGCTTCCAGGGGGTGAACACTGAAGCTTTCTTT.

The chain has TRBV3-1 (or the pseudogene TRBV3-2) and TRBJ1-3; D is perhaps TRBD1 (5 bases). The CDR3 runs 15 residues. The V and J ends lost 4 bases and 0 bases respectively, with 10 bases between them. Germline assignment: CDR1 LGHDT and CDR2 YNNKEL (reference sequence). The CDR3 loop reads CASSRAGGSGNTIYF. The CDR3 nucleotides read TGTGCCAGCAGCCGTGCCGGGGGCTCTGGAAACACCATATATTTT.

This rearrangement joins TRBV20-1 to TRBJ1-2, with D tentatively TRBD1 (6 bases). The CDR3 totals 18 residues. The V gene lost 3 bases and the J gene lost 4 bases, with 27 bases spanning the gap. Germline assignment: CDR1 DFQATT and CDR2 SNEGSKA (reference sequence). The CDR3 loop is CSASGGGRGMPSSYGYTF. DNA for the CDR3: TGCAGTGCTAGTGGAGGTGGCAGGGGAATGCCATCGAGCTATGGCTACACCTTC.

CDR3: CASRARYEQYF. CDR3 bases: TGTGCCAGCAGAGCCCGCTACGAGCAGTACTTC. The chain carries TRBV28 and TRBJ2-7; no firm D call. There are 11 residues in the CDR3. V was clipped by 6 bases and J by 3 bases, with 6 bases between them. Germline CDR1 reads MDHEN; CDR2 reads SYDVKM.

This clone showed up just once. The rearrangement uses TRBV11-2 and TRBJ2-3, with 15 bases identical to TRBD2. There are 18 residues in the CDR3. J gave up 0 bases and V 5 bases, and 6 bases lay outside the gene matches. Germline-derived CDR1 and CDR2 are SGHAT and FQNNGV. The CDR3 DNA is TGTGCCAGCAGCCCCGGGACTAGCGGGGGGCCGAGCACAGATACGCAGTATTTT. Amino acid sequence: CASSPGTSGGPSTDTQYF.